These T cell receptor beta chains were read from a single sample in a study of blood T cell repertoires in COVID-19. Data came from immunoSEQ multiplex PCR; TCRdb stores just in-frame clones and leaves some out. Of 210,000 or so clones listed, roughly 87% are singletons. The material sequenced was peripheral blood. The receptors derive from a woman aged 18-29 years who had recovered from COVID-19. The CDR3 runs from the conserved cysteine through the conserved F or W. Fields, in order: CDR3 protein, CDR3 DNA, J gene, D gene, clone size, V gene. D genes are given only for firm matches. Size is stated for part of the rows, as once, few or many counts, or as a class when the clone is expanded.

CASSQSPDRLTGNTIYF TGTGCCAGCAGCCAGAGCCCGGACAGGCTTACTGGAAACACCATATATTTT TRBJ1-3 TRBD1 NA TRBV13
CASSSPTGGSTDTQYF TGTGCCAGCAGCTCCCCGACGGGAGGGAGCACAGATACGCAGTATTTT TRBJ2-3 TRBD2 once TRBV5-4
CAISPRQSANTGELFF TGTGCCATCAGCCCAAGACAATCTGCGAACACCGGGGAGCTGTTTTTT TRBJ2-2 NA NA TRBV10-3
CASSLVAGQGALEQYF TGTGCCAGCAGCTTAGTCGCGGGACAGGGGGCCCTAGAGCAGTACTTC TRBJ2-7 TRBD1 few TRBV7-9
CASTPRILGAPTGELFF TGTGCCAGTACCCCCAGGATTTTGGGGGCGCCAACCGGGGAGCTGTTTTTT TRBJ2-2 NA NA TRBV19
CASSAPGLALTDTQYF TGTGCCAGCAGCGCCCCGGGACTAGCTCTCACAGATACGCAGTATTTT TRBJ2-3 TRBD2 NA TRBV9
CASMQGANNEQFF TGTGCCAGCATGCAGGGGGCTAACAATGAGCAGTTCTTC TRBJ2-1 TRBD1 NA TRBV6-5
CASSSLVSEQYF TGTGCCAGCAGTTCACTAGTCTCCGAGCAGTACTTC TRBJ2-7 NA NA TRBV12-3/TRBV12-4
CAISESQTVYEQYF TGTGCCATCAGTGAGTCTCAGACAGTCTACGAGCAGTACTTC TRBJ2-7 NA once TRBV10-3
CASRWTSLNTEAFF TGTGCCAGCAGATGGACATCTCTGAACACTGAAGCTTTCTTT TRBJ1-1 NA NA TRBV7-2
CASSSSEAYTDTQYF TGTGCCAGCAGCTCCTCGGAGGCCTACACAGATACGCAGTATTTT TRBJ2-3 NA NA TRBV7-6
CASSLPIVTATNEKLFF TGTGCCAGCAGCCTTCCCATAGTTACAGCAACTAATGAAAAACTGTTTTTT TRBJ1-4 NA NA TRBV2
CASSFSTVSNQPQHF TGTGCCAGCAGCTTTTCCACGGTGAGCAATCAGCCCCAGCATTTT TRBJ1-5 NA NA TRBV5-6
CASSASGEWSEAFF TGTGCCAGCAGCGCTTCCGGGGAATGGTCTGAAGCTTTCTTT TRBJ1-1 NA NA TRBV9
CATSRVYGTTSYEQYF TGTGCCACCAGCAGAGTTTATGGGACTACTTCCTACGAGCAGTACTTC TRBJ2-7 TRBD2 NA TRBV15
CASSSGLSPGQYF TGTGCCAGCAGCTCGGGACTGAGTCCAGGGCAGTACTTC TRBJ2-7 NA NA TRBV5-6
CASLSSSAGGRGYF TGTGCCAGCCTCAGCAGTTCAGCGGGCGGCCGAGGGTATTTT TRBJ2-3 NA NA TRBV6-5
CASSHGKRETQYF TGTGCCAGCAGCCACGGGAAGCGGGAGACCCAGTACTTC TRBJ2-5 NA NA TRBV11-2
CASSESDRGNQPQHF TGTGCCAGCAGTGAATCGGACAGGGGGAATCAGCCCCAGCATTTT TRBJ1-5 TRBD1 NA TRBV25-1
CASSPRQGFGLVETQYF TGTGCCAGCAGCCCCCGACAGGGCTTTGGTTTAGTGGAGACCCAGTACTTC TRBJ2-5 NA once TRBV21-1
CASSFGTGVSYEQYF TGTGCCAGCAGCTTCGGGACAGGGGTTTCCTACGAGCAGTACTTC TRBJ2-7 TRBD1 NA TRBV11-2
CASSNSPGAGEQFF TGTGCCAGTAGTAACTCCCCCGGAGCGGGAGAGCAGTTCTTC TRBJ2-1 TRBD2 NA TRBV19
CAIRTSGVFLNNEQFF TGTGCCATCAGGACTAGCGGGGTCTTCCTAAACAATGAGCAGTTCTTC TRBJ2-1 TRBD2 NA TRBV10-3
CASSRTAYEQYF TGTGCCAGCAGTCGTACAGCCTACGAGCAGTACTTC TRBJ2-7 NA NA TRBV6-2/TRBV6-3
CASSAGLSEAFF TGTGCCAGCAGTGCCGGGTTGAGTGAAGCTTTCTTT TRBJ1-1 NA NA TRBV2
CASSFSSGQINEKLFF TGTGCCAGCAGTTTTTCGTCGGGACAGATAAATGAAAAACTGTTTTTT TRBJ1-4 TRBD1 few TRBV27
CASSIGGVEYEQYF TGTGCCAGTAGTATCGGAGGGGTAGAATACGAGCAGTACTTC TRBJ2-7 NA few TRBV19
CASSPGQPNSPLHF TGTGCCAGTTCCCCGGGACAGCCGAATTCACCCCTCCACTTT TRBJ1-6 TRBD1 few TRBV6-5
CASVPRKAGGNEQFF TGTGCCAGCGTCCCCCGGAAGGCGGGGGGAAATGAGCAGTTCTTC TRBJ2-1 NA NA TRBV21-1
CSASLTGHGYTF TGCAGTGCTAGTTTAACAGGGCATGGCTACACCTTC TRBJ1-2 NA NA TRBV20-1
CASSLGRSEAFF TGCGCCAGCAGCTTGGGCAGATCTGAAGCTTTCTTT TRBJ1-1 NA NA TRBV5-1
CASSLPLRGTGPSVTYGYTF TGCGCCAGCAGTCTCCCCCTAAGGGGGACAGGACCCTCGGTGACCTATGGCTACACCTTC TRBJ1-2 TRBD1 NA TRBV23-1
CASRNSGRVVGEQFF TGTGCCAGCAGAAATAGCGGGAGGGTTGTCGGTGAGCAGTTCTTC TRBJ2-1 TRBD2 NA TRBV6-5
CASSEGLAGGTPNTGELFF TGTGCCAGCAGCGAGGGACTAGCGGGAGGCACCCCCAACACCGGGGAGCTGTTTTTT TRBJ2-2 TRBD2 NA TRBV9
CASSGAMNTEAFF TGCGCCAGCTCTGGGGCCATGAACACTGAAGCTTTCTTT TRBJ1-1 NA NA TRBV10-2
CASSLTPGLAGGETQYF TGCGCCAGCAGCTTGACACCGGGACTAGCGGGAGGGGAGACCCAGTACTTC TRBJ2-5 TRBD2 NA TRBV5-1
CSVLSGSDEQYF TGCAGCGTCCTTAGCGGGAGCGACGAGCAGTACTTC TRBJ2-7 TRBD2 few TRBV29-1
CASSLTGTGVFTEAFF TGCGCCAGCAGCTTAACCGGGACAGGGGTGTTTACTGAAGCTTTCTTT TRBJ1-1 TRBD1 NA TRBV5-1
CASSQGSAGLYGYTF TGTGCCAGCAGCCAGGGCAGTGCAGGGCTATATGGCTACACCTTC TRBJ1-2 NA NA TRBV5-6
CASSEAGYGEKLFF TGTGCCAGCAGTGAAGCCGGGTATGGTGAAAAACTGTTTTTT TRBJ1-4 NA once TRBV25-1
CASSQLTGVMNTEAFF TGCGCCAGCAGCCAACTGACAGGGGTCATGAACACTGAAGCTTTCTTT TRBJ1-1 TRBD1 NA TRBV4-1
CASSRDRTSYYEQYF TGTGCCAGCAGCAGGGACAGGACGAGTTACTACGAGCAGTACTTC TRBJ2-7 TRBD1 NA TRBV11-1